This T cell receptor beta chain was retrieved from a study of blood T cell repertoires in COVID-19. The data were produced by immunoSEQ multiplex PCR, yet TCRdb's version contains in-frame clones alone and is incomplete. The sample gives about 210,000 clones, 70% to 90% of which show up once; approximately 4.8% is in the top ten. Participants, about 18 to 90 years old, spanned about 26 US areas. Cohorts were assigned according to the clinical history that participants reported. A PCR-confirmed or clinician-diagnosed COVID-19 case had contacted exposed participants within 2 weeks of entry. Germline CDR1 reads SGDLS; CDR2 reads YYNGEE. The CDR3 sequence is 15 residues long.

V gene TRBV9 combines with J gene TRBJ2-7; D possibly corresponds to TRBD2 (5 bases). Material for sequencing was PBMCs or T cells enriched from blood (not recorded which). This sequence originates from a woman in her twenties or thirties who had been exposed to COVID-19. The CDR3 sequence: CATPGGETSLYEQYF. CDR3 DNA sequence: TGTGCGACCCCCGGAGGAGAGACAAGCCTCTACGAGCAGTACTTC.